These 5 T cell receptor beta chains originate from one sample sequenced in a study of PD-1 blockade in classical Hodgkin lymphoma. Only in-frame clones appear in the TCRdb table, and some are missing; sequencing was by immunoSEQ multiplex PCR. The data show 120,000 to 150,000 clones, approximately 72% seen once. Every patient was affected by relapse after autologous stem cell transplantation, while exposure to brentuximab vedotin was not uniform. The material was peripheral blood mononuclear cells (PBMCs), obtained before the second cycle of nivolumab. The origin of the receptors is a human donor with classical Hodgkin lymphoma.

The CDR3 bases are TGTGCCAGCAGCCTCGCAGGAGGAGGGACAGATACGCAGTATTTT. This gives the protein CASSLAGGGTDTQYF. This rearrangement joins TRBV9 to TRBJ2-3, with a tentative D call TRBD2 (6 bases). The CDR3 is made up of 15 amino acids. Between the trimmed V and J ends, which lost 4 bases and 3 bases, there was a span of 15 bases. CDR1 is SGDLS and CDR2 is YYNGEE in the germline V gene.

The count of this clone is one. The CDR3 here is CASSLGTAGGYTF. The CDR3 nucleotides read TGTGCCAGCAGCCTAGGGACAGCCGGTGGCTACACCTTC. This chain connects TRBV7-9 to TRBJ1-2, with 7 bases aligning to TRBD1. Germline V gene data show CDR1 as SEHNR and CDR2 as FQNEAQ (reference sequence). Trimming removed 5 bases from V and 7 bases from J; junction bases left unmatched: 7. This CDR3 region has 13 residues.

The chain employs TRBV4-1 and TRBJ2-7, with D perhaps TRBD2 (5 bases). Per the germline V gene, CDR1 is MGHRA and CDR2 is YSYEKL. The length of the CDR3 is 12 residues. The V end was cut by 7 bases, the J end by 11 bases, with 18 bases between. CDR3 in amino acids: CASNEGYPREYF. As DNA, the CDR3 is TGCGCCAGCAACGAGGGATATCCAAGGGAGTACTTC.

This rearrangement joins TRBV2 to TRBJ1-4; no clear D. From germline, CDR1 is SNHLY and CDR2 FYNNEI. V lost 2 bases, J lost 4 bases, and 14 bases lay in between. The CDR3 covers 16 residues. This chain's CDR3 is CASSEIPETLNEKLFF. Here the CDR3 DNA reads TGTGCCAGCAGTGAAATCCCCGAGACACTTAATGAAAAACTGTTTTTT.

The chain is built from TRBV11-3 and TRBJ1-1; D remains unclear. The length of the CDR3 is 14 residues. CDR1 is SGHNT, CDR2 YENEEA, per germline. Trimming cost V 1 base and J 4 bases, with 10 bases left between them. For the CDR3, the DNA is TGTGCCAGCAGCTTAGGATCATTCGCCACTGAAGCTTTCTTT. It is translated as CASSLGSFATEAFF.